Below are 6 T cell receptor beta chains sequenced from a single sample in a study of T cell clonality in common variable immunodeficiency. Sequencing used immunoSEQ multiplex PCR; TCRdb keeps in-frame clones, though not all of them. Singletons are absent from the sample, which has about 81,000 clones. Input material: peripheral blood mononuclear cells. Every receptor here comes from a person aged 18-70 years in good health.

This clone was observed many times. With the read ending 3 residues before the CDR3 end, the germline J gene is used to fill in that end. The chain is built from TRBV7-6 and TRBJ2-6, with 7 bases identical to TRBD2. Germline V lookup: CDR1 SGHVS, CDR2 FNYEAQ. The CDR3 extends over 18 amino acids. V shed 1 base, J shed 0 bases, and the junction held 6 bases outside the gene matches. The CDR3 loop reads CASSLVSRGTSGANVLTF. The part of the CDR3 DNA that was read is TGTGCCAGCAGCTTAGTCTCGCGGGGGACCTCTGGGGCCAACGTC.

This clone was recorded at least ten times. CDR3: CASSPRQGTEAFF. The part of the CDR3 DNA that was read is TGTGCCAGCAGCCCACGGCAGGGCACTGAA. This chain uses TRBV7-3 with TRBJ1-1; possibly TRBD1 for D (5 bases). Read data end 3 residues before the CDR3 end; the end is taken from the germline J gene. Trimming took off 5 bases at V and 4 bases at J, with 11 bases between the two ends. This CDR3 is 13 amino acids long. Germline assignment: CDR1 SGHTA and CDR2 FQGTGA. The complete variable domain, with remaining parts taken from reference TRBV7-3 and TRBJ1-1, reads GAGVSQTPSNKVTEKGKYVELRCDPISGHTALYWYRQSLGQGPEFLIYFQGTGAADDSGLPNDRFFAVRPEGSVSTLKIQRTERGDSAVYLCASSPRQGTEAFFGQGTRLTVV.

The table lists this clone with many counts. The CDR3 is cut off 3 residues early in the read; its end comes from the germline J gene. V is TRBV11-3 and J is TRBJ2-1; D gene ambiguous. Germline lookup yields CDR1 SGHNT and CDR2 YENEEA. The V end was cut by 0 bases, the J end by 6 bases, with 6 bases between. The CDR3 runs 13 residues. The DNA read from the CDR3 is TGTGCCAGCAGCTTAGACAGGAGCAATGAG. Protein product: CASSLDRSNE. The whole CDR3 sequence reads CASSLDRSNEQFF.

This clone has at least ten counts. The read ends 3 residues before the CDR3 terminus; that terminus is restored from the germline J gene. The rearrangement links TRBV7-8 to TRBJ2-1, with a weak D call TRBD2 (5 bases). Trimming pared 5 bases from V and 9 bases from J, leaving 8 bases between. The CDR3 spans 11 residues. Germline V gene lookup returns CDR1 SGHVS and CDR2 FQNEAQ. The CDR3 DNA, read in part, is TGTGCCAGCAGCCTTCTAGCTGAG. It codes for CASSLLAE. In full, the CDR3 reads CASSLLAEQFF.

This clone was counted at least ten times. One junction end disagrees with the germline gene, perhaps due to a read error. The observed sequence ends 3 residues before the CDR3 terminus, with the missing tail filled in from the germline J gene. V gene TRBV4-2 combines with J gene TRBJ2-7; 13 nucleotides line up with TRBD2. Per the germline V gene, CDR1 is LGHNA and CDR2 is YNFKEQ. CDR3 size: 16 residues. Partial CDR3 DNA: TGCGCCAGCAGCCAACTAAGGACTAGCGGGAGTTACGAG. Translating gives CASSQLRTSGSYE. From start to end, the CDR3 is CASSQLRTSGSYEQYF.

In its sample, this clone was seen many times. Read coverage stops 3 residues before the CDR3 terminus; the germline J gene supplies the remainder. The chain links TRBV7-8 to TRBJ2-5; 8 bases match TRBD2. Germline CDR1 and CDR2: SGHVS and FQNEAQ. Unmatched junction bases numbered 10, after V lost 5 bases and J lost 5 bases. The CDR3 runs to 15 residues. The CDR3: CASSLNPGLGETQYF. CDR3 bases read: TGTGCCAGCAGCCTAAATCCGGGACTAGGGGAGACC.